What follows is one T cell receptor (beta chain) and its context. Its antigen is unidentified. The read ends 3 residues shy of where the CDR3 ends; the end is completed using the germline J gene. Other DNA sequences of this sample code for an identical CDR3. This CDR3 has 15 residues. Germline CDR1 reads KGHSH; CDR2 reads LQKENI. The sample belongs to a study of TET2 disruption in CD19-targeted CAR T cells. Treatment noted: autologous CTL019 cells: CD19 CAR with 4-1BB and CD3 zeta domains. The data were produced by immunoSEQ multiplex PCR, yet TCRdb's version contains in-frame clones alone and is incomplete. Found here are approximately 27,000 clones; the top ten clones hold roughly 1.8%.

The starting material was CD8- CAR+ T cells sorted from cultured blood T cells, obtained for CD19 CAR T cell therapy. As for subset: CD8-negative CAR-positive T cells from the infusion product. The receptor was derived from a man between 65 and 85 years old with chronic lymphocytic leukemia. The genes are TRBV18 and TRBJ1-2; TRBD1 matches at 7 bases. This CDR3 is CASSPDRQGLDGYTF. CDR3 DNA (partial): TGTGCCAGCTCACCAGACCGACAGGGCCTCGACGGT.